This T cell receptor (beta chain) was profiled in a study of blood T cell repertoires in COVID-19. Across the study: From the United States, Italy and Spain came samples of acute and convalescent COVID-19. Sources were T cells, B-cell-depleted T cells, or PBMCs; the material itself was cDNA or gDNA.

This clone appeared once. Trimming took off 5 bases at V and 4 bases at J, with 8 bases between the two ends. Per the germline V gene, CDR1 is LNHNV and CDR2 is YYDKDF (reference sequence). CDR3 length: 12 residues. In the source study's methods: Scientists estimated how many nucleated cells there were by amplifying reference gene primers. Produced via immunoSEQ multiplex PCR; TCRdb's table is partial and in-frame only. V, J and clone size reflect that table, while D and trimming were determined from the DNA. The sample records about 45,000 clones, roughly 90% being singletons. The chain uses TRBV15 and TRBJ1-2; D call uncertain. The TCR was taken from a human donor in a cohort sampled during active COVID-19. The sample comprised peripheral blood. CDR3 region: CATSRDFYGYTF. CDR3 in DNA: TGTGCCACCAGCCGGGATTTCTATGGCTACACCTTC.